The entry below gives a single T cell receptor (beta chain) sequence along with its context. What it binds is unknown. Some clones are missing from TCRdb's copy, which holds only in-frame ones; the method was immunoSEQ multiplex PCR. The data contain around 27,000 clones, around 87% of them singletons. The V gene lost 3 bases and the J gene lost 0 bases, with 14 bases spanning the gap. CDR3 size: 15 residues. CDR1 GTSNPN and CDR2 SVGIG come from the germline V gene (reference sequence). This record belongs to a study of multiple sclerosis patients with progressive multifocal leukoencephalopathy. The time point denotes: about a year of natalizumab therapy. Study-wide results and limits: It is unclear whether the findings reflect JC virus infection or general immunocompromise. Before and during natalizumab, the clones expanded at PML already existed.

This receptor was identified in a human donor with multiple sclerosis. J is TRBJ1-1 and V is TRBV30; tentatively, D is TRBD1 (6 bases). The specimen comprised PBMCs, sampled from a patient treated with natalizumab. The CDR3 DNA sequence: TGTGCCTGGAGATTCCAGGGGATCATGAACACTGAAGCTTTCTTT. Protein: CAWRFQGIMNTEAFF. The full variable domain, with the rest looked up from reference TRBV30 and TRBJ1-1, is SQTIHQWPATLVQPVGSPLSLECTVEGTSNPNLYWYRQAAGRGLQLLFYSVGIGQISSEVPQNLSASRPQDRQFILSSKKLLLSDSGFYLCAWRFQGIMNTEAFFGQGTRLTVV.